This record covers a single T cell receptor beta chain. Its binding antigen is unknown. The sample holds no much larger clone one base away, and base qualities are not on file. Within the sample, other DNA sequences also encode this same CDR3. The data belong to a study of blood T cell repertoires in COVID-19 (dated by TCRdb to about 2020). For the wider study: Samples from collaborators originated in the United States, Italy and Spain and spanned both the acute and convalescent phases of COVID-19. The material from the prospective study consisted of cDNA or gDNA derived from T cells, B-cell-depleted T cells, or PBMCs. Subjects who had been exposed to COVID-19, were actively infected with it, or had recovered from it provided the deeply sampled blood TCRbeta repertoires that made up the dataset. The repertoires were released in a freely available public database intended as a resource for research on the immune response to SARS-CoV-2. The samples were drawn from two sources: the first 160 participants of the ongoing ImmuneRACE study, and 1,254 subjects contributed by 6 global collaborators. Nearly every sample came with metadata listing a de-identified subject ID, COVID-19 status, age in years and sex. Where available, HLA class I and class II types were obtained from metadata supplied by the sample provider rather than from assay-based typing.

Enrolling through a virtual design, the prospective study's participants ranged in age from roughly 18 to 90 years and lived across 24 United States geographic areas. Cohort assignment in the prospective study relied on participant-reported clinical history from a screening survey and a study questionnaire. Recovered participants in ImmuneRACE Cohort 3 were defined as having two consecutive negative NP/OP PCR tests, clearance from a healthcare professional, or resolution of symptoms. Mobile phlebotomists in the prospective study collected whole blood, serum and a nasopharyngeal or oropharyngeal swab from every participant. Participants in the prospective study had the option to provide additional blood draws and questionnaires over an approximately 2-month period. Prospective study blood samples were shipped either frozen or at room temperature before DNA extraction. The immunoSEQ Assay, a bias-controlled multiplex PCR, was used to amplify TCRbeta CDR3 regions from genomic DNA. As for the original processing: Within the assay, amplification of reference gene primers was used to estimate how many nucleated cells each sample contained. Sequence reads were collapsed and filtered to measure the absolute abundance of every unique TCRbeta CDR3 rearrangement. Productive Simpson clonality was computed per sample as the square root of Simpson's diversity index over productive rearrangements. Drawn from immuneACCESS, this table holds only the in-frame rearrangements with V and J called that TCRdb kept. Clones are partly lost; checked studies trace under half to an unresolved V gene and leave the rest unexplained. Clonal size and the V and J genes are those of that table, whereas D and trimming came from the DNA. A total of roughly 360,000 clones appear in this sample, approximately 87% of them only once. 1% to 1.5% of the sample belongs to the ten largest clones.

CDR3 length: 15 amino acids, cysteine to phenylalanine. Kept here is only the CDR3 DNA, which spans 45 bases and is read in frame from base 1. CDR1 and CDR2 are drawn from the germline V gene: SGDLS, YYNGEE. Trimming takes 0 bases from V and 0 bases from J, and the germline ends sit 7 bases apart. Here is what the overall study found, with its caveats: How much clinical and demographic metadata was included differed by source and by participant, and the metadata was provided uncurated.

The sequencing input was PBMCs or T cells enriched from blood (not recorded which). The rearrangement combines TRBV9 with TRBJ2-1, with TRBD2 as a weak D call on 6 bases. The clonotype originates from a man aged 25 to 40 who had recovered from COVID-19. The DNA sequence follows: TGTGCCAGCAGCGTAGCCGGGGGCTCCTACAATGAGCAGTTCTTC. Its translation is CASSVAGGSYNEQFF.